This TCR beta chain originates from a study of T cells after yellow fever vaccination. The wider study: The fractions with low cell numbers were processed using SMART-Seq v4 Ultra Low Input. Study-wide points: Post-booster samples contained most primary-vaccination clones (more than 95% CD4, roughly 88% CD8). FACS-sorted repertoires could harbor abundant contaminating bulk-population clonotypes.

Trimming removed 6 bases at V and 7 bases at J, with 10 bases between. The germline gives CDR1 MNHNS, CDR2 SASEGT. This CDR3 is built from 11 residues. Regarding this clonotype: Its antigen is still unknown.

The study made its TCR cDNA through 5'RACE template switching. That step introduced a universal primer site along with UMIs. TCRdb re-analysed the 5' RACE reads in MiXCR, keeping a single row per CDR3 protein. The sample shows 150,000 to 200,000 distinct CDR3 sequences, about a tenth of them seen only once. V usage is TRBV6-1 and J usage is TRBJ2-7, with TRBD1 as a possible D gene (6 bases). The sample was CD8+ T cells sorted from PBMCs, taken 45 days after the yellow fever booster vaccination. The clonotype originates from a young man who received the YFV17D yellow fever vaccine. The CDR3 sequence: CASRRGGEQYV. CDR3 nucleotide sequence: TGTGCCAGCAGGCGAGGGGGAGAGCAGTACGTC.